The clone carrying this T cell receptor (beta chain) has just a few counts. The investigators made TCR beta cDNA from roughly 460 ng total RNA, using a constant-region primer. ARM-PCR, slightly modified, supplied the TCR beta libraries through three nested multiplex PCR rounds. In the first two PCR rounds, TRBV1-TRBV30 forward primers were paired with a C-beta reverse primer, and each round lasted around 10 cycles. TCRdb reprocessed the multiplex PCR reads with MiXCR, giving one entry per CDR3 protein. The table records some 190,000 distinct CDR3 sequences, 60% of them present only once. The data are from a study of tumor-infiltrating lymphocytes in primary liver carcinoma. CDR3 length: 15 residues. Trimming cost V 4 bases and J 1 base; bases outside gene matches: 6. The authors took blood RNA from unsorted whole blood and also extracted germline DNA.

This receptor was obtained from a man aged 40-55 years with primary liver carcinoma and hepatitis B virus infection. This sequence joins TRBV12-3 or TRBV12-4 and TRBJ2-7; 8 bases agree with TRBD2. The specimen was peripheral blood. The CDR3 DNA sequence: TGTGCCAGCAGTTCTGGGACTAGGGGATCCTACGAGCAGTACTTC. This sequence encodes CASSSGTRGSYEQYF.